What follows are 26 T cell receptor beta chains derived from one specimen sequenced in a study of shared clonotypes between healthy human individuals. Some clones are missing from TCRdb's copy, which holds only in-frame ones; the method was immunoSEQ multiplex PCR. The repertoire holds about 590,000 clones, with roughly 95% as singletons. The naive CD8 fraction comprised CD45RO-negative cells positively selected for CCR7 and excluded terminally differentiated effector memory CD45RA+ cells. Sequencing was performed on naive CD8+ T cells sorted from blood. Receptors originate from a woman aged 25 to 39 in good health.

This chain connects TRBV15 to TRBJ2-1; D is undetermined. The CDR3 covers 16 residues. Germline V lookup: CDR1 LNHNV, CDR2 YYDKDF (reference sequence). Deletions cut 0 bases from V and 6 bases from J, with 15 bases between. CDR3 sequence: CATSRDHISSINEQFF. CDR3 in DNA: TGTGCCACCAGCAGAGATCACATATCTTCAATCAATGAGCAGTTCTTC.

The chain has TRBV9 and TRBJ2-5; unclear D gene. Looked up from germline, CDR1 is SGDLS and CDR2 is YYNGEE. CDR3 size: 17 residues. V was clipped by 0 bases and J by 2 bases, with 17 bases between them. CDR3 in DNA: TGTGCCAGCAGCGTAGAGGGAACGACTCCGTATCAAGAGACCCAGTACTTC. Encoded protein: CASSVEGTTPYQETQYF.

V and J are TRBV4-1 and TRBJ1-2; 8 nucleotides align to TRBD1. After removal of 4 bases from V and 2 bases from J, the junction contained 3 bases not matched to a gene. From germline, CDR1 is MGHRA and CDR2 YSYEKL. The CDR3 spans 14 residues. CDR3 amino acids: CASSPWTGNYGYTF. The CDR3 nucleotides are TGCGCCAGCAGCCCCTGGACAGGGAACTATGGCTACACCTTC.

The chain joins TRBV7-9 to TRBJ2-4; D is ambiguous. The CDR3 length is 15 residues. Germline lookup yields CDR1 SEHNR and CDR2 FQNEAQ (reference sequence). V lost 4 bases to trimming and J lost 0 bases, with 10 bases between them. The CDR3 DNA reads TGTGCCAGCAGCTCCTCCGGATTAGCCAAAAACATTCAGTACTTC. The encoded protein is CASSSSGLAKNIQYF.

CDR3 coding DNA: TGTGCCTGGCTCGCAGGACTAGCGGGAGGAACAACCCAAGAGACCCAGTACTTC. Protein sequence: CAWLAGLAGGTTQETQYF. The rearrangement uses TRBV30 and TRBJ2-5, with 14 bases fitting TRBD2. J was trimmed by 1 base and V by 5 bases; bases with no gene match: 12. Germline lookup yields CDR1 GTSNPN and CDR2 SVGIG (reference sequence). The CDR3 loop spans 18 amino acids.

The CDR3 DNA reads TGTGCCAGCAGCTTACCCCTAGCGGGAGGGAACTCCTACAATGAGCAGTTCTTC. Amino acids: CASSLPLAGGNSYNEQFF. This chain joins TRBV7-9 and TRBJ2-1; 12 bases line up with TRBD2. V lost 2 bases, J lost 0 bases, and 5 bases stayed unmatched. CDR1 is SEHNR, CDR2 FQNEAQ, per germline (reference sequence). The CDR3 spans 18 residues.

This chain joins TRBV2 and TRBJ1-1; no definite D call. The CDR3 loop spans 15 amino acids. V was trimmed by 3 bases and J by 8 bases, leaving 19 bases between them. Per the germline V gene, CDR1 is SNHLY and CDR2 is FYNNEI. CDR3 loop: CASSDPDRGSPEAFF. Written as DNA, the CDR3 is TGTGCCAGCAGTGACCCGGACCGAGGCTCCCCGGAAGCTTTCTTT.

The chain couples TRBV4-1 to TRBJ2-1, with 10 bases identical to TRBD2. Germline assignment: CDR1 MGHRA and CDR2 YSYEKL. The CDR3 spans 18 residues. V trimming: 0 bases; J trimming: 0 bases; junction bases outside the gene matches: 5. CDR3 sequence: CASSQDREREGSYNEQFF. The CDR3 DNA reads TGCGCCAGCAGCCAAGATCGTGAGCGGGAGGGCTCCTACAATGAGCAGTTCTTC.

The chain uses TRBV28 and TRBJ1-5; D not certain. Deletions cut 5 bases from V and 5 bases from J, with 16 bases between. The CDR3 runs 15 residues. Germline V lookup: CDR1 MDHEN, CDR2 SYDVKM. The CDR3 reads CASSITRATYQPQHF. The CDR3 DNA reads TGTGCCAGCAGTATAACCCGGGCCACCTATCAGCCCCAGCATTTT.

The genes are TRBV6-5 and TRBJ2-5; 13 bases fit TRBD2. V lost 6 bases, J lost 3 bases, and 4 bases stayed unmatched. This CDR3 region has 15 residues. Germline CDR1 MNHEY, CDR2 SVGAGI. The CDR3 bases are TGTGCCAGCAGCGTAGGACTAGCGGGGGAAGAGACCCAGTACTTC. The encoded protein is CASSVGLAGEETQYF.

The chain links TRBV19 to TRBJ2-5; D is undetermined. Between the trimmed V and J ends, which lost 6 bases and 0 bases, there was a span of 20 bases. The CDR3 totals 17 residues. Per germline, CDR1 LNHDA and CDR2 SQIVND (reference sequence). The CDR3 spells CASSLDWSVQYQETQYF. CDR3 nucleotide sequence: TGTGCCAGTAGCCTCGACTGGAGCGTCCAGTACCAAGAGACCCAGTACTTC.

The chain joins TRBV21-1 to TRBJ2-7; the D segment call TRBD1 is taken from the table without a DNA check. TRBV21-1 represents a pseudogene. The CDR3 loop spans 14 amino acids. The CDR3 DNA reads as TGTGCCAGCAGCAAAGAGTGCAGGTCCTACGAGCAGTACTTC. It is translated as CASSKECRSYEQYF.

The rearrangement joins TRBV6-6 to TRBJ1-5; D remains ambiguous. V lost 5 bases to trimming and J lost 0 bases, with 8 bases between them. The CDR3 is 14 amino acids. CDR1 and CDR2 from the germline V gene are MNHNY and SVGAGI (reference sequence). CDR3 nucleotides: TGTGCCAGCAGTGGCCCCAATAGCAATCAGCCCCAGCATTTT. This sequence encodes CASSGPNSNQPQHF.

The CDR3 DNA is TGCAGCGTTTGTTTTTCGAGCTCCTACGAGCAGTACTTC. It is translated as CSVCFSSSYEQYF. The genes are TRBV29-1 and TRBJ2-7; D not resolved. This CDR3 region has 13 residues. Trimming shortened V by 5 bases and J by 0 bases, and 11 bases separated the two germline ends. CDR1 and CDR2 (germline): SQVTM, ANQGSEA.

This chain joins TRBV5-1 and TRBJ2-3; D might be TRBD1 or TRBD2, each matching 6 bases. The CDR3 extends over 16 amino acids. CDR1 SGHRS and CDR2 YFSETQ come from the germline V gene. The ends were cut back, 0 bases at V and 0 bases at J, with 11 bases in the middle. The CDR3 protein is CASSLEGGRSTDTQYF. The DNA of the CDR3 is TGCGCCAGCAGCTTGGAAGGGGGGCGAAGCACAGATACGCAGTATTTT.

DNA of the CDR3: TGTGCCAGCAGACCCAAAGCGGGTAGCTCCTACAATGAGCAGTTCTTC. This translates into CASRPKAGSSYNEQFF. The V and J genes are TRBV9 and TRBJ2-1, with a weak D call TRBD2 (6 bases). The CDR3 sequence is 16 residues long. The germline V gene encodes CDR1 SGDLS and CDR2 YYNGEE. V lost 5 bases to trimming and J lost 0 bases, with 15 bases between them.

This chain links TRBV7-9 with TRBJ2-2, with D possibly being TRBD2 (5 bases). Germline CDR1 and CDR2: SEHNR and FQNEAQ (reference sequence). V was clipped by 4 bases and J by 4 bases, with 13 bases between them. This CDR3 region has 15 residues. The CDR3 here is CASSSGEIGTGELFF. For the CDR3, the DNA is TGTGCCAGCAGCTCCGGGGAGATAGGCACCGGGGAGCTGTTTTTT.

Comments on this clone: The same CDR3 arises from other DNA sequences in this sample as well. The V call is TRBV29-1, the J call TRBJ2-7; 8 nucleotides agree with TRBD1. Trimming removed 5 bases from V and 1 base from J; junction bases left unmatched: 1. Germline V gene sequence: CDR1 SQVTM, CDR2 ANQGSEA. The CDR3 sequence is 12 residues long. The CDR3 here is CSVRQGSYEQYF. For the CDR3, the DNA is TGCAGCGTTCGACAGGGGTCCTACGAGCAGTACTTC.

The chain couples TRBV5-6 to TRBJ2-1, with 10 bases identical to TRBD2. The CDR3 consists of 16 residues. After removal of 4 bases from V and 0 bases from J, the junction contained 4 bases not matched to a gene. Germline V gene lookup returns CDR1 SGHDT and CDR2 YYEEEE. Written as DNA, the CDR3 is TGTGCCAGCAGCCCGTCTAGCGGGAGCTCCTACAATGAGCAGTTCTTC. Amino acids: CASSPSSGSSYNEQFF. Drawing the rest from reference TRBV5-6 and TRBJ2-1, the complete variable domain is DAGVTQSPTHLIKTRGQQVTLRCSPKSGHDTVSWYQQALGQGPQFIFQYYEEEERQRGNFPDRFSGHQFPNYSSELNVNALLLGDSALYLCASSPSSGSSYNEQFFGPGTRLTVL.

The chain carries TRBV5-6 and TRBJ2-3; 9 bases line up with TRBD1. There are 14 residues in the CDR3. Germline V gene lookup returns CDR1 SGHDT and CDR2 YYEEEE. The trim removed 4 bases at V and 4 bases at J, leaving 4 bases unmatched. The CDR3 reads CASSGGQGPDTQYF. The CDR3 DNA follows: TGTGCCAGCAGCGGCGGACAGGGGCCAGATACGCAGTATTTT.

This chain joins TRBV27 and TRBJ2-7; 10 bases map to TRBD2. This CDR3 contains 14 residues. The germline CDR1 and CDR2 sequences are MNHEY and SMNVEV (reference sequence). The V segment lost 2 bases and the J segment 9 bases; nucleotides outside the gene matches: 7. This chain's CDR3 is CASSLGTSARRQYF. In nucleotides, the CDR3 is TGTGCCAGCAGTTTAGGGACTAGCGCCCGCAGGCAGTACTTC.

The V call is TRBV28, the J call TRBJ2-5, with 10 nucleotides matching TRBD1. With 7 bases clipped from V and 5 bases from J, the junction kept 13 bases outside the gene matches. CDR3 length equals 16 residues. Germline CDR1 reads MDHEN; CDR2 reads SYDVKM. Here the CDR3 reads CASTGRDRGFVETQYF. The CDR3 DNA reads as TGTGCCAGCACAGGGCGGGACAGGGGCTTCGTGGAGACCCAGTACTTC.

This clone was found once. The chain carries TRBV4-2 and TRBJ1-4; TRBD1 matches 8 bases. Germline lookup yields CDR1 LGHNA and CDR2 YNFKEQ. CDR3 length equals 17 residues. The J segment lost 5 bases and the V segment lost 4 bases, leaving 12 bases of the junction unmatched. CDR3 residues: CASSLPTGVVTNEKLFF. The CDR3 nucleotides are TGTGCCAGCAGCCTCCCGACAGGGGTGGTGACCAATGAAAAACTGTTTTTT.

In its sample, this clone was seen once. The rearrangement links TRBV4-2 to TRBJ1-4; D not resolved. Germline CDR1 reads LGHNA; CDR2 reads YNFKEQ. CDR3 length equals 15 residues. V dropped 2 bases and J dropped 7 bases, with 14 bases sitting between them. This chain's CDR3 is CASSQSAGDGEKLFF. DNA for the CDR3: TGTGCCAGCAGCCAAAGTGCGGGTGACGGTGAAAAACTGTTTTTT.

V is TRBV2 and J is TRBJ2-3; D perhaps matches TRBD2 (6 bases). V shed 3 bases and J shed 1 base, with 14 bases lying between them. The germline V gene has CDR1 SNHLY and CDR2 FYNNEI. CDR3 length: 16 residues. The chain's CDR3 is CASSEWIGGGTDTQYF. The DNA for the CDR3 is TGTGCCAGCAGTGAGTGGATAGGCGGGGGCACAGATACGCAGTATTTT.

The rearrangement joins TRBV5-8 to TRBJ2-7; 9 bases fit TRBD1. The junction had 1 base not matched to a gene; V was cut back by 0 bases and J by 3 bases. The germline V gene has CDR1 SGHTS and CDR2 YDEGEE. CDR3 length equals 14 residues. The CDR3 protein is CASSLGTGVYEQYF. The CDR3 bases are TGTGCCAGCAGCTTGGGGACAGGGGTCTACGAGCAGTACTTC.